These 28 T cell receptor beta chains came from one sample sequenced in a study of Ad26.COV2.S vaccination and SARS-CoV-2 variants. Measured with immunoSEQ multiplex PCR; TCRdb has only the in-frame clones, and not every one. Of some 270,000 clones in the sample, 70% to 90% were seen once. Treatment denoted: 15 to 20 received Ad26.COV2.S at low or high dose, single or two shots; about 5 received placebo; per-sample allocation not given. Day 63 after the first injection of vaccine or placebo was the sampling time. Sample: peripheral blood, taken in a trial of Ad26.COV2.S vaccine versus placebo. The receptors shown here come from a person aged 18-60 years who received the Ad26.COV2.S COVID-19 vaccine or a placebo.

The rearrangement links TRBV4-1 to TRBJ2-1, with 9 bases that match TRBD1. This CDR3 has 16 residues. After removal of 4 bases from V and 6 bases from J, the junction contained 10 bases not matched to a gene. From germline, CDR1 is MGHRA and CDR2 YSYEKL. In DNA, the CDR3 is TGCGCCAGCAGCCCACTTAGGACAGGGGACGGCAATGAGCAGTTCTTC. This translates into CASSPLRTGDGNEQFF.

The gene calls are TRBV27 and TRBJ2-1; 9 positions agree with TRBD2. The length of the CDR3 is 15 residues. Trimming at V came to 4 bases and at J to 2 bases, leaving 3 bases not matched to a gene. Germline V CDR1 and CDR2: MNHEY, SMNVEV (reference sequence). CDR3 protein: CASSSSGMPYNEQFF. The DNA for the CDR3 is TGTGCCAGCAGTTCTAGCGGGATGCCCTACAATGAGCAGTTCTTC.

This clone was counted between two and nine times. The chain couples TRBV11-1 to TRBJ1-6; no definite D call. CDR3 length equals 14 residues. V was clipped by 1 base and J by 7 bases, with 8 bases between them. CDR1 SGHAT and CDR2 FQDESV come from the germline V gene (reference sequence). The CDR3 loop reads CASSLGTENSPLHF. The CDR3 region has the DNA TGTGCCAGCAGCTTAGGGACGGAGAATTCACCCCTCCACTTT.

This chain uses TRBV6-6 with TRBJ2-1, with D tentatively TRBD2 (7 bases). CDR3 length: 17 amino acids. Germline values: CDR1 MNHNY, CDR2 SVGAGI (reference sequence). V gave up 5 bases and J gave up 7 bases, with 24 bases separating them. CDR3 DNA sequence: TGTGCCAGCAGTCGCTACCCCCAAGCGGGACATCGAAATGAGCAGTTCTTC. Translating it yields CASSRYPQAGHRNEQFF.

This rearrangement joins TRBV9 to TRBJ2-2; 8 bases are a match to TRBD2. V lost 2 bases to trimming and J lost 2 bases; unmatched junction nucleotides: 8. The CDR3 extends over 17 amino acids. Germline CDR1 is SGDLS and CDR2 is YYNGEE. CDR3 in DNA: TGTGCCAGCAGCGTTCGGGGGGGAGCCTCCAACACCGGGGAGCTGTTTTTT. Translating gives CASSVRGGASNTGELFF.

The V gene is TRBV19, the J gene TRBJ2-3; D unresolved. The CDR3 length is 14 residues. The V end lost 3 bases, the J end lost 2 bases, and 9 bases lay between the germline ends. CDR1 is LNHDA, CDR2 SQIVND, per germline (reference sequence). This CDR3 is CASSIRRPTDTQYF. The CDR3 coding sequence is TGTGCCAGTAGTATTAGACGGCCCACAGATACGCAGTATTTT.

CDR3 sequence (DNA): TGTGCCTGGAGTGCGCTAGCGGGAGGCCAGAACACCGGGGAGCTGTTTTTT. Its protein product is CAWSALAGGQNTGELFF. The chain joins TRBV30 to TRBJ2-2; TRBD2 matches 11 bases. The CDR3 contains 17 residues. V shed 1 base and J 1 base; nucleotides not matched to a gene: 5. Germline CDR1 and CDR2: GTSNPN and SVGIG (reference sequence).

V gene TRBV24-1 combines with J gene TRBJ2-1; perhaps TRBD1 as D (5 bases). The germline gives CDR1 KGHDR, CDR2 SFDVKD. V lost 6 bases, J lost 3 bases, and 17 bases lay in between. The CDR3 extends over 16 amino acids. The CDR3 is CATSPQGAGYYNEQFF. The CDR3 DNA reads TGTGCCACCAGTCCCCAAGGGGCAGGCTACTACAATGAGCAGTTCTTC.

The rearrangement links TRBV12-5 to TRBJ1-2, with TRBD1 matching over 8 bases. V dropped 0 bases and J dropped 6; count of bases not matched to a gene: 6. The CDR3 covers 15 residues. CDR1 is LGHNT and CDR2 is FRNRAP in the germline V gene. The CDR3 sequence is CASGLVRDRGHGYTF. CDR3 sequence (DNA): TGTGCTAGTGGTTTGGTACGAGACAGGGGCCATGGCTACACCTTC.

The chain joins TRBV6-5 to TRBJ2-5; possible D gene TRBD1, 6 bases. CDR3 length: 14 amino acids. CDR1 is MNHEY and CDR2 is SVGAGI in the germline V gene. Trimming removed 3 bases at V and 5 bases at J, with 13 bases between. The CDR3 here is CASSYPGETETQYF. The CDR3 coding sequence is TGTGCCAGCAGTTATCCAGGGGAGACGGAGACCCAGTACTTC.

The V gene is TRBV4-3, the J gene TRBJ1-5; no clear D. V was pared by 0 bases and J by 3 bases, with 9 bases between. Germline lookup yields CDR1 LGHNA and CDR2 YSLEER. The length of the CDR3 is 15 residues. This chain's CDR3 is CASSQEWASNQPQHF. The CDR3 nucleotides are TGCGCCAGCAGCCAAGAATGGGCTTCCAATCAGCCCCAGCATTTT.

The chain employs TRBV9 and TRBJ2-7; D possibly uses TRBD1 or TRBD2 (5 bases each). The CDR3 runs 14 residues. Trimming stripped 1 base from V and 6 bases from J, with 14 bases between. Germline V gene data show CDR1 as SGDLS and CDR2 as YYNGEE. CDR3 bases: TGTGCCAGCAGCGTATTGGGGGAAGACTCCGAGCAGTACTTC. This codes for CASSVLGEDSEQYF.

This clone appeared once. The sample holds other DNA sequences that translate to the same CDR3. This rearrangement joins TRBV7-3 to TRBJ2-2, with a weak D call TRBD2 (5 bases). V was clipped by 3 bases and J by 4 bases, with 9 bases between them. The CDR3 contains 14 residues. Looked up from germline, CDR1 is SGHTA and CDR2 is FQGTGA. The DNA of the CDR3 is TGTGCCAGCAGCTTTAGCAGCGGCACCGGGGAGCTGTTTTTT. It specifies CASSFSSGTGELFF.

This chain uses TRBV30 with TRBJ2-5; D possibly corresponds to TRBD1 (5 bases). The CDR3 has 13 residues. In germline, CDR1 is GTSNPN, CDR2 SVGIG (reference sequence). V gave up 7 bases and J gave up 7 bases, with 19 bases separating them. CDR3 loop: CASTRTSGLTQYF. As DNA, the CDR3 is TGTGCCTCTACCCGGACAAGTGGATTGACCCAGTACTTC.

This rearrangement joins TRBV11-2 to TRBJ2-2; D may be TRBD2 (5 bases). Germline CDR1 reads SGHAT; CDR2 reads FQNNGV. V was clipped by 4 bases and J by 2 bases, with 8 bases between them. There are 14 residues in the CDR3. The DNA of the CDR3 is TGTGCCAGCAGCTCGGGGAGAAACACCGGGGAGCTGTTTTTT. Its translation is CASSSGRNTGELFF.

J is TRBJ2-5 and V is TRBV7-9, with 8 nucleotides matching TRBD2. V gave up 2 bases and J gave up 5 bases; unmatched junction bases: 13. The germline V gene encodes CDR1 SEHNR and CDR2 FQNEAQ (reference sequence). The CDR3 is made up of 17 amino acids. CDR3 region: CASSLPLGSGVGETQYF. As DNA, the CDR3 is TGTGCCAGCAGCTTACCCCTGGGTAGCGGGGTTGGGGAGACCCAGTACTTC.

V is TRBV7-9 and J is TRBJ1-6; 8 bases align to TRBD1. The V and J ends lost 2 bases and 9 bases, in that order; junction bases with no gene match: 6. CDR1 and CDR2 (germline): SEHNR, FQNEAQ (reference sequence). The CDR3 is 15 amino acids. DNA for the CDR3: TGTGCCAGCAGCTTACAGGGGGCTCGAGGTTCACCCCTCCACTTT. This encodes CASSLQGARGSPLHF.

This clone came up many times. This CDR3 reads CASSHSGSGDNEQFF. Written as DNA, the CDR3 is TGTGCCAGCAGCCACAGTGGGAGTGGAGACAATGAGCAGTTCTTC. The V gene is TRBV4-2, the J gene TRBJ2-1; possible D gene TRBD2, 5 bases. Germline loops: CDR1 LGHNA, CDR2 YNFKEQ. The V end was cut by 3 bases, the J end by 5 bases, with 14 bases between. The CDR3 runs to 15 residues.

The chain's CDR3 is CASSLAGAGQETQYF. The CDR3 DNA sequence: TGTGCCAGCAGCTTAGCGGGGGCAGGGCAAGAGACCCAGTACTTC. J is TRBJ2-5 and V is TRBV7-6, with D perhaps matching TRBD1 (6 bases). V was trimmed by 0 bases and J by 2 bases, leaving 10 bases between them. Germline loops: CDR1 SGHVS, CDR2 FNYEAQ. The length of the CDR3 is 15 residues.

The rearrangement links TRBV12-3 or TRBV12-4 to TRBJ2-2; TRBD2 matches at 8 bases. This CDR3 contains 13 residues. The V and J ends lost 6 bases and 7 bases, in that order; junction bases with no gene match: 4. CDR3 sequence: CASRGLDVGELFF. In DNA form, the CDR3 reads TGTGCCAGCAGGGGACTAGACGTCGGGGAGCTGTTTTTT.

This rearrangement joins TRBV27 to TRBJ1-2, with 7 bases matching TRBD1. This CDR3 comprises 13 residues. Trimming took 5 bases from V and 2 from J; bases not matched to a gene: 2. CDR1 is MNHEY and CDR2 is SMNVEV in the germline V gene (reference sequence). CDR3 bases: TGTGCCAGCAGTCTGACAGGGAACTATGGCTACACCTTC. It is translated as CASSLTGNYGYTF.

J is TRBJ2-1 and V is TRBV5-1, with a tentative D call TRBD1 (5 bases). Trimming removed 3 bases at V and 0 bases at J, with 10 bases between. The CDR3 has 15 amino acids. CDR1 is SGHRS and CDR2 is YFSETQ in the germline V gene. CDR3 sequence: CASSSQGSSYNEQFF. Written as DNA, the CDR3 is TGCGCCAGCAGCTCCCAGGGATCCTCCTACAATGAGCAGTTCTTC.

This clone has a single count. This sequence joins TRBV6-1 and TRBJ1-3; a possible D gene is TRBD1 (5 bases). V lost 3 bases to trimming and J lost 0 bases, with 9 bases between them. The CDR3 has 15 residues. Germline CDR1 reads MNHNS; CDR2 reads SASEGT. CDR3 sequence (DNA): TGTGCCAGCAGTGACGGGGGGTACTCTGGAAACACCATATATTTT. Translating gives CASSDGGYSGNTIYF.

This chain joins TRBV3-1 (or the pseudogene TRBV3-2) and TRBJ1-2; TRBD1 is a possible D gene (5 bases). The V gene lost 0 bases and the J gene lost 7 bases, with 15 bases spanning the gap. CDR3 length: 15 amino acids. Germline CDR1 reads LGHDT; CDR2 reads YNNKEL (reference sequence). CDR3 region: CASSQDPGGSVGYTF. The CDR3 DNA reads TGTGCCAGCAGCCAAGACCCTGGGGGGTCTGTTGGCTACACCTTC.

This chain uses TRBV29-1 with TRBJ2-1; possible D gene TRBD1, 5 bases. V lost 5 bases and J 1 base, leaving 9 bases between the germline ends. This CDR3 is 13 amino acids long. Germline V lookup: CDR1 SQVTM, CDR2 ANQGSEA. The CDR3 protein is CSVTQESYNEQFF. The CDR3 nucleotides are TGCAGCGTTACACAGGAGTCCTACAATGAGCAGTTCTTC.

The chain links TRBV7-2 to TRBJ2-1; no firm D call. Germline lookup yields CDR1 SGHTA and CDR2 FQGNSA. The CDR3 has 15 amino acids. Trimming left V 1 base short and J 3 bases short, with 10 bases between. The CDR3 DNA follows: TGTGCCAGCAGCTTAGAGGGCAGCAACTACAATGAGCAGTTCTTC. It translates to CASSLEGSNYNEQFF. Supplemented by reference TRBV7-2 and TRBJ2-1, the full variable domain reads GAGVSQSPSNKVTEKGKDVELRCDPISGHTALYWYRQSLGQGLEFLIYFQGNSAPDKSGLPSDRFSAERTGGSVSTLTIQRTQQEDSAVYLCASSLEGSNYNEQFFGPGTRLTVL.

This clone has a single count. The CDR3 nucleotides are TGTGCCACCAGTGATGCCCTGCCTGGCAGATACAATGAGCAGTTCTTC. This sequence encodes CATSDALPGRYNEQFF. This chain connects TRBV24-1 to TRBJ2-1, with D uncertain. This CDR3 is 16 amino acids long. V was trimmed by 3 bases and J by 4 bases, leaving 15 bases between them. Germline CDR1 and CDR2: KGHDR and SFDVKD.

This clone showed up just a few times. The gene calls are TRBV5-4 and TRBJ1-3; TRBD1 matches 9 bases. In germline, CDR1 is SGHNT, CDR2 YYREEE (reference sequence). The CDR3 sequence is 16 residues long. V trimming: 4 bases; J trimming: 2 bases; junction bases outside the gene matches: 7. CDR3 residues: CASSPTRDRAGNTIYF. CDR3 bases: TGTGCCAGCAGCCCAACCCGGGACAGGGCTGGAAACACCATATATTTT.